This T cell receptor (beta chain) emerged from a study of OX40 agonist ivuxolimab in advanced cancers. Study at large: At 75% to 90% male, the cohort had a mean age of around 56 years, ranging from about 20 to 90. Findings and caveats of the study: Mean expanded clone counts were higher in CD8+ than CD4+ T cells.

On this clone: The antigen is unknown.

The CDR3 contains 17 residues. In germline, CDR1 is SGHTA, CDR2 FQGTGA. With 5 bases clipped from V and 6 bases from J, the junction kept 9 bases outside the gene matches. The repertoire was sequenced with immunoSEQ multiplex PCR; TCRdb's copy has only in-frame clones and lacks some. The table lists tens of thousands of clones, approximately 89% of them singletons, with roughly 0.2% in the top ten. This sequence was found in an adult with an advanced solid tumor such as melanoma, head and neck, liver or kidney cancer. The sequencing used CD4+ or CD8+ T cells sorted from blood, collected in a trial of the OX40 agonist ivuxolimab. The chain carries TRBV7-3 and TRBJ2-3, with 15 bases that match TRBD2. The CDR3 nucleotides read TGTGCCAGCAGCCCTAAGGGACTAGCGGGAGGTTTGGATACGCAGTATTTT. Amino acid sequence: CASSPKGLAGGLDTQYF.